The source of this TCR beta chain is a study of breast tumors, draining lymph nodes, adjacent tissues. The study, taken as a whole, reports: That most tumor T cells come from lymph nodes remained unproven. Findings are consistent with lymph node origin and intratumoral expansion of most tumor T cells.

As to this clonotype: Its antigen is still unknown.

TCRdb analysed the multiplex PCR reads with MiXCR anew, one entry per CDR3 protein. This table has some 65,000 distinct CDR3 sequences, approximately 45% appearing once. The germline V gene encodes CDR1 SGHAT and CDR2 FQNNGV. The CDR3 spans 17 residues. With V trimmed by 6 bases and J by 2 bases, 13 bases remained unmatched. This receptor was obtained from a female donor with breast cancer. Some clones in this sample may be carry-over from other donors' samples. This chain joins TRBV11-2 and TRBJ2-3; 8 bases align to TRBD1. The sample was breast tumor tissue. The CDR3 DNA is TGTGCCAGCAGTGGCTATGGCACAGGGGGTTTCACAGATACGCAGTATTTT. Translating it yields CASSGYGTGGFTDTQYF. Filled out from reference TRBV11-2 and TRBJ2-3, the complete variable domain reads EAGVAQSPRYKIIEKRQSVAFWCNPISGHATLYWYQQILGQGPKLLIQFQNNGVVDDSQLPKDRFSAERLKGVDSTLKIQPAKLEDSAVYLCASSGYGTGGFTDTQYFGPGTRLTVL.